This TCR beta chain stems from a study of cytomegalovirus exposure and HLA in healthy donors. Study-level background: The 120 validation repertoires were produced on the same platform as the roughly 670 repertoires of the first cohort. This was reported in a later analysis. Study-wide findings and caveats: Published work reported that the classifier diagnosed cytomegalovirus status with high specificity and sensitivity. Investigators reported 150 to 200 TCR beta chains as tied to cytomegalovirus.

Only in-frame clones appear in the TCRdb table, and some are missing; sequencing was by immunoSEQ multiplex PCR. The repertoire has 170,000 or so clones, roughly 84% of them found once; the top ten carry 2.5% to 3%. On this clone itself: Its matching antigen is unknown.

In germline, CDR1 is SGHTA, CDR2 FQGNSA. This CDR3 contains 18 residues. J lost 5 bases, V lost 4 bases, and 10 bases had no gene match. This TCR was sampled from a woman between 18 and 29 years old in good health and CMV-seropositive. The sequencing sample was made of PBMCs. This chain joins TRBV7-2 and TRBJ2-1, with 14 bases fitting TRBD2. The CDR3 region is CASSYGTSGGPPHNEQFF. The DNA of the CDR3 is TGTGCCAGCAGCTATGGGACTAGCGGGGGCCCTCCCCACAATGAGCAGTTCTTC. The full variable domain, with the rest looked up from reference TRBV7-2 and TRBJ2-1, is GAGVSQSPSNKVTEKGKDVELRCDPISGHTALYWYRQSLGQGLEFLIYFQGNSAPDKSGLPSDRFSAERTGGSVSTLTIQRTQQEDSAVYLCASSYGTSGGPPHNEQFFGPGTRLTVL.